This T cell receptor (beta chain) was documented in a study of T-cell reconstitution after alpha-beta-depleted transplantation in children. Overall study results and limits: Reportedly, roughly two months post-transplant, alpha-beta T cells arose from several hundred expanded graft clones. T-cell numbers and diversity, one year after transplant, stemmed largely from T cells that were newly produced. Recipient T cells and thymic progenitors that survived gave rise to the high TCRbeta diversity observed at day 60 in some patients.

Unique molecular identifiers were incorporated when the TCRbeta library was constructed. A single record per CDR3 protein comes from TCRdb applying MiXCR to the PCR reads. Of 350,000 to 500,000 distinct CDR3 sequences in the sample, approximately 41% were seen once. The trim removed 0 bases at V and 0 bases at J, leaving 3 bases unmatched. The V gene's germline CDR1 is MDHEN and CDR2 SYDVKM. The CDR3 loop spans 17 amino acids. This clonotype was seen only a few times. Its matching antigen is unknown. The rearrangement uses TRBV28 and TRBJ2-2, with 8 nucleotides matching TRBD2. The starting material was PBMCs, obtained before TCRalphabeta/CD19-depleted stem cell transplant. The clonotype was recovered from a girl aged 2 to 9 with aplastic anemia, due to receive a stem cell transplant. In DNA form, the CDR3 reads TGTGCCAGCAGTTTATGGGGTAGCGGGACGAACACCGGGGAGCTGTTTTTT. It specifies CASSLWGSGTNTGELFF.